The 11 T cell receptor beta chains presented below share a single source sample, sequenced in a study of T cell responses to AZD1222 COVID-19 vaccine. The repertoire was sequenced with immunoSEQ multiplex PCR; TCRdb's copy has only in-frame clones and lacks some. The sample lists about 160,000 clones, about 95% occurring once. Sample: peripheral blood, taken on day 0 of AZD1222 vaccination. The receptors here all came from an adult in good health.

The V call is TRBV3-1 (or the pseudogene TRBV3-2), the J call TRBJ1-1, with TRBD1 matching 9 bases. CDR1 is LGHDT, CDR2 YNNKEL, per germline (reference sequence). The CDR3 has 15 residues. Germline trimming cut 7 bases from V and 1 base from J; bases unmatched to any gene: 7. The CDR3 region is CASKLRDRANTEAFF. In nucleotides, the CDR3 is TGTGCCAGCAAGCTTCGGGACAGGGCGAACACTGAAGCTTTCTTT.

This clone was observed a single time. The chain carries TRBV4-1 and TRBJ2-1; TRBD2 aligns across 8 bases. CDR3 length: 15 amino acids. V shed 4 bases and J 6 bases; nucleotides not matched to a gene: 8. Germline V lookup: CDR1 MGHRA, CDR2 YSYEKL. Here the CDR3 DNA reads TGCGCCAGCAGCCTCGGGAGGGCCCTCTTCAATGAGCAGTTCTTC. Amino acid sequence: CASSLGRALFNEQFF.

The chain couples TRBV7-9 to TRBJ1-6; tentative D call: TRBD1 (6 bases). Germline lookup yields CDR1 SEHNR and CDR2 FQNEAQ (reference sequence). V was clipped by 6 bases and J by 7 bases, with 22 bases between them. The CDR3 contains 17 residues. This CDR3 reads CASRRTGSGNRNSPLHF. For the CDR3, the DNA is TGTGCCAGCAGGCGAACAGGGTCAGGGAACCGGAATTCACCCCTCCACTTT.

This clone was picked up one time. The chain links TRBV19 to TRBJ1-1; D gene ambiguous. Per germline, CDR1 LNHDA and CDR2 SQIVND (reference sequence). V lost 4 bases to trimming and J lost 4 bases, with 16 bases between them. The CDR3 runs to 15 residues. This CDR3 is CASSSTGRAATEAFF. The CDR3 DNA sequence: TGTGCCAGTAGTAGCACCGGACGGGCAGCCACTGAAGCTTTCTTT.

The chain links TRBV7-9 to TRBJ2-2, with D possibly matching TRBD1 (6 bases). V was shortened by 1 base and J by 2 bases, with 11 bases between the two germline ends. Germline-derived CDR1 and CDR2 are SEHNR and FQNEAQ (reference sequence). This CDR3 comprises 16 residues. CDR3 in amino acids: CASSLGLGHNTGELFF. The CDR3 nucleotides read TGTGCCAGCAGCTTAGGGCTGGGACATAACACCGGGGAGCTGTTTTTT.

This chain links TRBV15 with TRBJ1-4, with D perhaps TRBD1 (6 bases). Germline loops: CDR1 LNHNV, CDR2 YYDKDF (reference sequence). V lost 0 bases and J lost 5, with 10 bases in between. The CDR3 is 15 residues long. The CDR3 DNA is TGTGCCACCAGCAGAGAGGACAGACTCAATGAAAAACTGTTTTTT. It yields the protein CATSREDRLNEKLFF.

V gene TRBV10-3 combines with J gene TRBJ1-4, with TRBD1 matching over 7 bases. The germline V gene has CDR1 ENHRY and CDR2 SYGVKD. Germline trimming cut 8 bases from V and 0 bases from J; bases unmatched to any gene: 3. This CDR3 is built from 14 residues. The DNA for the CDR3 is TGTGCCATCCGGGACAGTGCAACTAATGAAAAACTGTTTTTT. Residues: CAIRDSATNEKLFF.

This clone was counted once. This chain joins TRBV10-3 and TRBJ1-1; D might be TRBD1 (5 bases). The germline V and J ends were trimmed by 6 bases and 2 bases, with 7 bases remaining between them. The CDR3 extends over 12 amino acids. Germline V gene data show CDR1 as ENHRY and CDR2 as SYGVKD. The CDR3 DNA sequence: TGTGCCATCAGGGGACTCAACACTGAAGCTTTCTTT. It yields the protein CAIRGLNTEAFF.

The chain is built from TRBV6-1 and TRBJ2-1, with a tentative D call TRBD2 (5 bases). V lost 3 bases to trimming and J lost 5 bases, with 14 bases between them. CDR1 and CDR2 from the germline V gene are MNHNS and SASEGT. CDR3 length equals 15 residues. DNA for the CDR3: TGTGCCAGCAGTGATAGCCGGGGTGGCCACAATGAGCAGTTCTTC. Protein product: CASSDSRGGHNEQFF.

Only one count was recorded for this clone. The CDR3 sequence is CASSQGNHEKLFF. DNA for the CDR3: TGTGCCAGCAGCCAAGGTAACCATGAAAAACTGTTTTTT. The V and J genes are TRBV4-2 and TRBJ1-4, with no clear D. Germline CDR1 is LGHNA and CDR2 is YNFKEQ. CDR3 length: 13 residues. Trimming cost V 1 base and J 6 bases, with 6 bases left between them.

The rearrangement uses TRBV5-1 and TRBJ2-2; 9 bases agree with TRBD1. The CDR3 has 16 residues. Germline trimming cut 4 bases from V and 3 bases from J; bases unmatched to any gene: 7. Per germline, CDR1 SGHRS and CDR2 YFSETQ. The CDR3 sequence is CASSGGTGLDTGELFF. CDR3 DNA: TGCGCCAGCAGCGGGGGGACAGGGTTGGACACCGGGGAGCTGTTTTTT.